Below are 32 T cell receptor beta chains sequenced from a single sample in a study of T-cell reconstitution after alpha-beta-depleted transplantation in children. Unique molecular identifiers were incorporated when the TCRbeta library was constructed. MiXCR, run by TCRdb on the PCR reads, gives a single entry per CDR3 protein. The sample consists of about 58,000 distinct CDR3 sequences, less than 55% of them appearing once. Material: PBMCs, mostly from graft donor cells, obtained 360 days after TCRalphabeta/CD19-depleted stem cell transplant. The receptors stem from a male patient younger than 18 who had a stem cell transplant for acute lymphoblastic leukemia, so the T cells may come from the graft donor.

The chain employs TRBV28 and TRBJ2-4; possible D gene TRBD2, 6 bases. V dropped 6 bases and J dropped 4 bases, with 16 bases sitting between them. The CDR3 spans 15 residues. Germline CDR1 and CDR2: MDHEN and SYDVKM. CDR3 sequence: CASRSRGMGKNIQYF. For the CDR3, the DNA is TGTGCCAGCAGATCCCGGGGGATGGGGAAAAACATTCAGTACTTC.

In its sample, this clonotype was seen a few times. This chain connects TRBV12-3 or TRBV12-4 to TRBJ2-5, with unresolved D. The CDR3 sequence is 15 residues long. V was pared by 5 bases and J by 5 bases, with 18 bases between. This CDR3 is CASSGWGRGDETQYF. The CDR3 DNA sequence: TGTGCCAGCAGTGGATGGGGTCGCGGCGACGAGACCCAGTACTTC.

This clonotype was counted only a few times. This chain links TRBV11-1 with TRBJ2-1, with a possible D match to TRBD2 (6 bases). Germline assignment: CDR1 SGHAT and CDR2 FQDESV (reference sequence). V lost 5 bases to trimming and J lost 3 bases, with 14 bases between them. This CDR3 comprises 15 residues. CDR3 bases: TGTGCCAGCAGCCCCGGGACTCCCGACTACAATGAGCAGTTCTTC. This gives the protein CASSPGTPDYNEQFF.

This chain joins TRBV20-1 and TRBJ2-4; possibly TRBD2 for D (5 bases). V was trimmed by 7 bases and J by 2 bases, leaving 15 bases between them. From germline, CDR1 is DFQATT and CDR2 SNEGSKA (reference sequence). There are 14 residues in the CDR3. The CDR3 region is CSVPEGATKNIQYF. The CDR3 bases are TGCAGTGTTCCCGAGGGCGCCACCAAAAACATTCAGTACTTC.

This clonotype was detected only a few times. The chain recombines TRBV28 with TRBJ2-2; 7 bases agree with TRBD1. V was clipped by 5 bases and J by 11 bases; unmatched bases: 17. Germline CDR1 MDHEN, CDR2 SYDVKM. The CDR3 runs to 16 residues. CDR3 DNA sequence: TGTGCCAGCAGTCTGACAGGGCTTGTGAACACCATAGAGCTGTTTTTT. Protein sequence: CASSLTGLVNTIELFF.

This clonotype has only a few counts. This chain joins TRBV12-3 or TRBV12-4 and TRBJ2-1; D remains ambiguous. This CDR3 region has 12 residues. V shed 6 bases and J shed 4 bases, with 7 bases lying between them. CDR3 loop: CASSSFYNEQFF. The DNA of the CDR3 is TGTGCCAGCAGCTCCTTTTACAATGAGCAGTTCTTC.

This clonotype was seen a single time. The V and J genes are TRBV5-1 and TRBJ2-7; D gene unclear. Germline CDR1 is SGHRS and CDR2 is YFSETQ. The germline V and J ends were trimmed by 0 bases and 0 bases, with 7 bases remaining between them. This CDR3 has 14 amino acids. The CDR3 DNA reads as TGCGCCAGCAGCTTGGAAGGTATCTCCTACGAGCAGTACTTC. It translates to CASSLEGISYEQYF.

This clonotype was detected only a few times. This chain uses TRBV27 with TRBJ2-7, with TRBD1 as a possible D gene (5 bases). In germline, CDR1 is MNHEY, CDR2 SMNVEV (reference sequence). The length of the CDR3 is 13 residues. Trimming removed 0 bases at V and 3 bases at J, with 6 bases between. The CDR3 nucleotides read TGTGCCAGCAGTTTATCTGACAGCTACGAGCAGTACTTC. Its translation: CASSLSDSYEQYF.

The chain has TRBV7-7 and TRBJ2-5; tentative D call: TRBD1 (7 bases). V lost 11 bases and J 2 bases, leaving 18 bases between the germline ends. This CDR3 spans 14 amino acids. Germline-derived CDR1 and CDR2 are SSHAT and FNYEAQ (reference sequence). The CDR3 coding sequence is TGTGCCGTCAGGGGGGCGGGGACGCAAGAGACCCAGTACTTC. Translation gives CAVRGAGTQETQYF.

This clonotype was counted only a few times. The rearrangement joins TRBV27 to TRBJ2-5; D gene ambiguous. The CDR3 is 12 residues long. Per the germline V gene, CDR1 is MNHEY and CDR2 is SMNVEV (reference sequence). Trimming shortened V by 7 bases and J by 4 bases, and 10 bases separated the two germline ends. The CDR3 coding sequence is TGTGCCAGCACCTCTTATATAGAGACCCAGTACTTC. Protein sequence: CASTSYIETQYF.

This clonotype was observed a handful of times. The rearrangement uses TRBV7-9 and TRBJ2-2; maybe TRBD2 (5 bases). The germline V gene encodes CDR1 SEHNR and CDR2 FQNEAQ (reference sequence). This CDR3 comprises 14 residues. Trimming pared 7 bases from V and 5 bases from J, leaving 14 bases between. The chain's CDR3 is CASIGIYGTGELFF. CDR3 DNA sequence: TGTGCCAGCATCGGGATTTATGGGACCGGGGAGCTGTTTTTT.

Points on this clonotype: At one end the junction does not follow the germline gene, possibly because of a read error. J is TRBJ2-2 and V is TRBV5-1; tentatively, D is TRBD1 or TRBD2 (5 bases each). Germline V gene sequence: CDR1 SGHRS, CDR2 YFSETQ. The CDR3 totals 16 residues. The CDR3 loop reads CASTFNPGAPAGELFF. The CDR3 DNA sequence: TGCGCCAGCACCTTCAACCCCGGGGCTCCCGCCGGAGAGCTGTTTTTT. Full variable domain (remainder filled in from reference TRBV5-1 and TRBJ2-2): KAGVTQTPRYLIKTRGQQVTLSCSPISGHRSVSWYQQTPGQGLQFLFEYFSETQRNKGNFPGRFSGRQFSNSRSEMNVSTLELGDSALYLCASTFNPGAPAGELFFGEGSRLTVL.

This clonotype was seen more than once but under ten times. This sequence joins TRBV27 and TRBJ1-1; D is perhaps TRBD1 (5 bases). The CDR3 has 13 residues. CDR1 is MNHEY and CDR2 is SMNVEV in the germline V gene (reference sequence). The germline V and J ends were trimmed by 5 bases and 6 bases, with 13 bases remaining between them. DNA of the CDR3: TGTGCCAGCAGTACCAGGGTTAAGGCTGAAGCTTTCTTT. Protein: CASSTRVKAEAFF.

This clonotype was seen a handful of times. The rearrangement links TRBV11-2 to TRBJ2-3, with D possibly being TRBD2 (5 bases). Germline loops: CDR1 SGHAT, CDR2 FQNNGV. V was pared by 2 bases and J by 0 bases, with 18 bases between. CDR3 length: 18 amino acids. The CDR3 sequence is CASSLLSAGGLSTDTQYF. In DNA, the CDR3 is TGTGCCAGCAGCTTATTGTCGGCGGGCGGACTTAGCACAGATACGCAGTATTTT.

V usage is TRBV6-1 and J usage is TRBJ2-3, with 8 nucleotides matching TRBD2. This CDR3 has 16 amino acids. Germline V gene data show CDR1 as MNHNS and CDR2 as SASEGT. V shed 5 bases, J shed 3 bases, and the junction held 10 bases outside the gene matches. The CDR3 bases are TGTGCCAGCAGTACCTGGGGGGCTAGCGGGACAGATACGCAGTATTTT. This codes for CASSTWGASGTDTQYF.

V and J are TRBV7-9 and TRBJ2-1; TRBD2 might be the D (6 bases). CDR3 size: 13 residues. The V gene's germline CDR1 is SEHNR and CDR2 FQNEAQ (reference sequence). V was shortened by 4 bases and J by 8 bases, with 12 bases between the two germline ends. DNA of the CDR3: TGTGCCAGCAGCTCCGGACCGGGGGATGAGCAGTTCTTC. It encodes CASSSGPGDEQFF.

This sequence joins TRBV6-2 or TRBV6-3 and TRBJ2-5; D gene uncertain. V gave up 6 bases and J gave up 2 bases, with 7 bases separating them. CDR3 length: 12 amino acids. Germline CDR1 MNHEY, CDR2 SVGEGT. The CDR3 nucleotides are TGTGCCAGCAGACCCTATCAAGAGACCCAGTACTTC. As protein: CASRPYQETQYF.

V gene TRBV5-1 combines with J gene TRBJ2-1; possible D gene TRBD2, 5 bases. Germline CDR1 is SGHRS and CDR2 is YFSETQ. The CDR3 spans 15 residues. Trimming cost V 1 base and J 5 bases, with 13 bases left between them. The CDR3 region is CASSLTGLGNNEQFF. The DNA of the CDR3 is TGCGCCAGCAGCTTGACTGGACTGGGTAACAATGAGCAGTTCTTC.

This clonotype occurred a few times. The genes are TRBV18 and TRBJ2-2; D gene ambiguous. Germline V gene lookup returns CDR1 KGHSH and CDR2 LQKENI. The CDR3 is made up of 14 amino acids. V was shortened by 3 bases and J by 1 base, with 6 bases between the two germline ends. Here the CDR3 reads CASSPLENTGELFF. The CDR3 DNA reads TGTGCCAGCTCACCCTTGGAGAACACCGGGGAGCTGTTTTTT.

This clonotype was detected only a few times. CDR3: CASSPRRPGGTDTQYF. In nucleotides, the CDR3 is TGTGCCAGCAGCCCACGCCGTCCAGGGGGCACAGATACGCAGTATTTT. The rearrangement joins TRBV7-9 to TRBJ2-3, with TRBD1 as a possible D gene (6 bases). V was cut by 5 bases and J by 1 base, with 16 bases left in between. CDR1 and CDR2 (germline): SEHNR, FQNEAQ (reference sequence). CDR3 length: 16 residues.

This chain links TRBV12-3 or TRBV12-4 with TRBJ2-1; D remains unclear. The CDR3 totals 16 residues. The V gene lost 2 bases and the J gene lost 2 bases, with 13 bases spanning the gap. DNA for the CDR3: TGTGCCAGCAGTTTAAGGGTGTTAGGAACCTACAATGAGCAGTTCTTC. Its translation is CASSLRVLGTYNEQFF.

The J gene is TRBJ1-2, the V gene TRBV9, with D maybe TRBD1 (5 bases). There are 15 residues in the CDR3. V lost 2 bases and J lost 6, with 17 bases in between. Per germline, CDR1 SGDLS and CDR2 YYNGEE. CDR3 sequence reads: CASSVGGGNGDGYTF. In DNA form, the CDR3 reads TGTGCCAGCAGCGTGGGGGGAGGCAACGGCGATGGCTACACCTTC.

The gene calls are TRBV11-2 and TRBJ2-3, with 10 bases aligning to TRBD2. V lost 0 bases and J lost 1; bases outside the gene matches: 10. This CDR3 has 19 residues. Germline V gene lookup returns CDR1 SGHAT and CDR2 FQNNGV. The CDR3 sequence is CASSLDFATGTSGTDTQYF. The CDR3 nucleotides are TGTGCCAGCAGCTTAGATTTTGCAACCGGGACTAGCGGCACAGATACGCAGTATTTT.

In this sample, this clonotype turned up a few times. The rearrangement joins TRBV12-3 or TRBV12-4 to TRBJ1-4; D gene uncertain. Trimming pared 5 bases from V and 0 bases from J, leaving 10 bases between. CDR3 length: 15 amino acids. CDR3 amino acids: CASSPGFATNEKLFF. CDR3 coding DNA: TGTGCCAGCAGTCCAGGATTTGCAACTAATGAAAAACTGTTTTTT.

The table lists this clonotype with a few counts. As DNA, the CDR3 is TGTGCCAGCAGCGACCCGGGACTAGCGGGAACTAAAAACATTCAGTACTTC. Translated: CASSDPGLAGTKNIQYF. The chain uses TRBV7-8 and TRBJ2-4; TRBD2 aligns across 13 bases. The CDR3 runs 17 residues. The V segment lost 5 bases and the J segment 4 bases; nucleotides outside the gene matches: 8. Germline values: CDR1 SGHVS, CDR2 FQNEAQ.

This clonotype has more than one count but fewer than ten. Written as DNA, the CDR3 is TGTGCCAGCAGTTACCGGGGAGGAGGGGATAGCGAAAAACTGTTTTTT. Amino acid sequence: CASSYRGGGDSEKLFF. This rearrangement joins TRBV6-5 to TRBJ1-4; possible D gene TRBD1, 5 bases. CDR1 and CDR2 (germline): MNHEY, SVGAGI. The CDR3 covers 16 residues. The ends were cut back, 2 bases at V and 8 bases at J, with 18 bases in the middle.

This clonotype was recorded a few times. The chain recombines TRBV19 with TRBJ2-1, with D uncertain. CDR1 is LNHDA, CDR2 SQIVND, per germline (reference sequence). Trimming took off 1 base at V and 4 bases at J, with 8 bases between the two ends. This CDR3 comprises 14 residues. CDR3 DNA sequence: TGTGCCAGTAGTATAGGGGCCTTATACAATGAGCAGTTCTTC. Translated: CASSIGALYNEQFF.

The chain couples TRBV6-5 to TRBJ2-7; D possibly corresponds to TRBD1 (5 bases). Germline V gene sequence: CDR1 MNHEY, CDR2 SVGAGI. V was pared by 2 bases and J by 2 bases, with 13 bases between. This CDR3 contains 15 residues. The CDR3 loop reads CASSYTPQGTYEQYF. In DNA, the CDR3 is TGTGCCAGCAGTTACACACCCCAGGGAACCTACGAGCAGTACTTC.

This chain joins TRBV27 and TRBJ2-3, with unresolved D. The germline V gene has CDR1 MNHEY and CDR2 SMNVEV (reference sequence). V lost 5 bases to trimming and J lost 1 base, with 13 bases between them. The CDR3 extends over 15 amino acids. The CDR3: CASSPITPRTDTQYF. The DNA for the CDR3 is TGTGCCAGCAGTCCGATAACCCCCCGCACAGATACGCAGTATTTT.

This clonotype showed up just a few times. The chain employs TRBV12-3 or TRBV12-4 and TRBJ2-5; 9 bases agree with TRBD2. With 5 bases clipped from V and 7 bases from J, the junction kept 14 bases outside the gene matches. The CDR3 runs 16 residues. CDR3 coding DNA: TGTGCCAGCAGTGTAATAGCGGGGGAACCTCAGGGGACCCAGTACTTC. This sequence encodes CASSVIAGEPQGTQYF.

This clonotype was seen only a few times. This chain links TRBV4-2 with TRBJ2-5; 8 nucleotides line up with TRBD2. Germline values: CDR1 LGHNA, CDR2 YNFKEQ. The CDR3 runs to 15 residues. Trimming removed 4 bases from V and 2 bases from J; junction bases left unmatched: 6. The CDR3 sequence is CASSPSGGRQETQYF. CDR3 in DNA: TGTGCCAGCAGCCCTTCGGGGGGGCGTCAAGAGACCCAGTACTTC.

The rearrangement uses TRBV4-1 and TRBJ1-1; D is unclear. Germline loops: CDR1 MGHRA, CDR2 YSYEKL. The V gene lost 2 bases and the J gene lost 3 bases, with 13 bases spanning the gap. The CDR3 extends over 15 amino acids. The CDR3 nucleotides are TGCGCCAGCAGCCAACAGGCGGGAAAGGACACTGAAGCTTTCTTT. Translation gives CASSQQAGKDTEAFF.